The 32 T cell receptor beta chains in this list originate from one sample, sequenced in a study of T cell responses to AZD1222 COVID-19 vaccine. Data came from immunoSEQ multiplex PCR; TCRdb stores just in-frame clones and leaves some out. This table holds approximately 140,000 clones, about 90% found once. Sequences were derived from peripheral blood, sampled on day 0 of AZD1222 vaccination. The receptors were sampled from an adult in good health.

This clone was recorded only once. This chain uses TRBV25-1 with TRBJ2-2, with TRBD1 matching over 11 bases. This CDR3 is 16 amino acids long. V dropped 8 bases and J dropped 4; count of bases not matched to a gene: 9. Germline loops: CDR1 MGHDK, CDR2 SYGVNS. The CDR3 bases are TGTGCCAGCCGCTATCCCGGGACAGGGGGCACCGGGGAGCTGTTTTTT. Protein: CASRYPGTGGTGELFF. Using reference TRBV25-1 and TRBJ2-2 for the parts outside the CDR3, the full variable domain is EADIYQTPRYLVIGTGKKITLECSQTMGHDKMYWYQQDPGMELHLIHYSYGVNSTEKGDLSSESTVSRIRTEHFPLTLESARPSHTSQYLCASRYPGTGGTGELFFGEGSRLTVL.

V and J are TRBV19 and TRBJ1-5; TRBD1 matches 7 bases. CDR3 size: 14 residues. V gave up 6 bases and J gave up 9 bases; unmatched junction bases: 11. CDR1 and CDR2 from the germline V gene are LNHDA and SQIVND (reference sequence). The CDR3 is CASRDRALGGPQHF. As DNA, the CDR3 is TGTGCCAGTAGAGACAGGGCCCTGGGAGGGCCCCAGCATTTT.

V and J are TRBV28 and TRBJ1-3; D may be TRBD1 (5 bases). Per the germline V gene, CDR1 is MDHEN and CDR2 is SYDVKM. Trimming left V 6 bases short and J 9 bases short, with 18 bases between. This CDR3 contains 14 residues. The CDR3 DNA reads TGTGCCAGCAGACCCGCGGGGGGAACATCCACCATATATTTT. This encodes CASRPAGGTSTIYF.

The V gene is TRBV5-1, the J gene TRBJ2-3; D is perhaps TRBD1 (6 bases). The CDR3 sequence is 15 residues long. The germline CDR1 and CDR2 sequences are SGHRS and YFSETQ. V lost 4 bases to trimming and J lost 1 base, with 13 bases between them. The chain's CDR3 is CASSGSGARTDTQYF. In DNA, the CDR3 is TGCGCCAGCAGCGGGTCAGGGGCGCGCACAGATACGCAGTATTTT.

This chain connects TRBV19 to TRBJ2-3; the match to TRBD2 covers 10 bases. J gave up 2 bases and V 7 bases, and 3 bases lay outside the gene matches. Germline V gene lookup returns CDR1 LNHDA and CDR2 SQIVND (reference sequence). This CDR3 has 14 residues. CDR3 sequence: CASKRGGLTDTQYF. The CDR3 DNA sequence: TGTGCCAGTAAGCGGGGGGGTCTCACAGATACGCAGTATTTT.

The rearrangement joins TRBV7-2 to TRBJ2-5; 11 nucleotides match TRBD2. Germline V gives CDR1 SGHTA, CDR2 FQGNSA. This CDR3 has 18 amino acids. With 2 bases clipped from V and 0 bases from J, the junction kept 8 bases outside the gene matches. The CDR3, as DNA: TGTGCCAGCAGCTTACTAGCGGGGGGCCTTTCGTACCAAGAGACCCAGTACTTC. Translation gives CASSLLAGGLSYQETQYF.

This chain uses TRBV18 with TRBJ1-2, with 12 bases that match TRBD1. Germline V gives CDR1 KGHSH, CDR2 LQKENI. This CDR3 spans 15 amino acids. J gave up 7 bases and V 0 bases, and 3 bases lay outside the gene matches. CDR3 amino acids: CASSPPGTGGGGYTF. Here the CDR3 DNA reads TGTGCCAGCTCACCACCCGGGACAGGGGGCGGTGGCTACACCTTC. Drawing the rest from reference TRBV18 and TRBJ1-2, the complete variable domain is NAGVMQNPRHLVRRRGQEARLRCSPMKGHSHVYWYRQLPEEGLKFMVYLQKENIIDESGMPKERFSAEFPKEGPSILRIQQVVRGDSAAYFCASSPPGTGGGGYTFGSGTRLTVV.

The chain employs TRBV6-5 and TRBJ1-3; D uncertain. The CDR3 is 15 amino acids. Germline V lookup: CDR1 MNHEY, CDR2 SVGAGI. Trimming left V 0 bases short and J 1 base short, with 7 bases between. The CDR3 is CASSYSGGSGNTIYF. The DNA of the CDR3 is TGTGCCAGCAGTTACTCGGGAGGGTCTGGAAACACCATATATTTT.

The chain has TRBV19 and TRBJ2-5, with 9 bases matching TRBD2. Trimming removed 7 bases from V and 2 bases from J; junction bases left unmatched: 8. Germline V gene sequence: CDR1 LNHDA, CDR2 SQIVND (reference sequence). The CDR3 length is 15 residues. CDR3 DNA sequence: TGTGCCAGTAAAAAAGGACTAGCGAATCAAGAGACCCAGTACTTC. It translates to CASKKGLANQETQYF.

This clone showed up just a few times. The rearrangement uses TRBV5-1 and TRBJ1-3; D gene uncertain. The V gene's germline CDR1 is SGHRS and CDR2 YFSETQ. The CDR3 runs 16 residues. V was trimmed by 4 bases and J by 0 bases, leaving 14 bases between them. CDR3 DNA: TGCGCCAGCAGCCCTACACGGGGTTACTCTGGAAACACCATATATTTT. As protein: CASSPTRGYSGNTIYF.

The chain joins TRBV12-1 to TRBJ1-5. TRBV12-1 is annotated as a pseudogene. This CDR3 is built from 16 residues. In nucleotides, the CDR3 is TGTGCCAGCAGCTTTCGAGGGGCCGATAGCAATCAGCCCCAGCATTTT. As protein: CASSFRGADSNQPQHF.

The genes are TRBV18 and TRBJ1-1; 8 bases match TRBD1. The CDR3 consists of 16 residues. The J segment lost 3 bases and the V segment lost 2 bases, leaving 8 bases of the junction unmatched. Germline V lookup: CDR1 KGHSH, CDR2 LQKENI. The CDR3: CASSPIRTGLDTEAFF. The DNA of the CDR3 is TGTGCCAGCTCACCAATCCGGACAGGGCTGGACACTGAAGCTTTCTTT.

This chain joins TRBV7-9 and TRBJ1-5; 9 bases fit TRBD1. The CDR3 consists of 15 residues. V was pared by 4 bases and J by 4 bases, with 5 bases of the junction left unmatched. The germline V gene has CDR1 SEHNR and CDR2 FQNEAQ (reference sequence). CDR3 loop: CASSSGTGKNQPQHF. The DNA of the CDR3 is TGTGCCAGCAGCTCCGGGACAGGGAAGAATCAGCCCCAGCATTTT.

The chain links TRBV7-2 to TRBJ1-1, with D perhaps matching TRBD1 (6 bases). The V gene lost 1 base and the J gene lost 11 bases, with 20 bases spanning the gap. Germline V CDR1 and CDR2: SGHTA, FQGNSA. The CDR3 runs 15 residues. DNA of the CDR3: TGTGCCAGCAGCTTAGAAGCGGTGAGGGGGGCGAGCGCTTTCTTT. Translating gives CASSLEAVRGASAFF.

J is TRBJ1-3 and V is TRBV4-1; a possible D gene is TRBD1 (5 bases). Germline values: CDR1 MGHRA, CDR2 YSYEKL. The length of the CDR3 is 15 residues. The germline V and J ends were trimmed by 2 bases and 3 bases, with 11 bases remaining between them. The CDR3 spells CASSQTGTGGNTIYF. CDR3 DNA: TGCGCCAGCAGCCAAACTGGGACGGGTGGAAACACCATATATTTT.

The CDR3 here is CASSYSLVGITEAFF. The CDR3 DNA follows: TGTGCCAGCAGTTACTCGTTAGTAGGAATCACTGAAGCTTTCTTT. The V gene is TRBV6-6, the J gene TRBJ1-1; D call uncertain. Per the germline V gene, CDR1 is MNHNY and CDR2 is SVGAGI (reference sequence). The length of the CDR3 is 15 residues. Trimming removed 0 bases from V and 4 bases from J, with 12 bases in between.

V gene TRBV29-1 combines with J gene TRBJ2-1, with D perhaps matching TRBD1 (6 bases). Trimming took 4 bases from V and 2 from J, leaving 18 bases between them. The CDR3 length is 16 residues. Germline values: CDR1 SQVTM, CDR2 ANQGSEA. CDR3 residues: CSVVPFDRRAYNEQFF. Here the CDR3 DNA reads TGCAGCGTTGTCCCTTTCGACAGGCGAGCCTACAATGAGCAGTTCTTC.

The rearrangement joins TRBV7-3 to TRBJ1-1, with D possibly TRBD1 on 5 matching bases. The CDR3 is 15 amino acids. Germline assignment: CDR1 SGHTA and CDR2 FQGTGA. V dropped 5 bases and J dropped 3 bases, with 16 bases sitting between them. CDR3: CASSLSGRQDTEAFF. DNA of the CDR3: TGTGCCAGCAGCCTCTCGGGACGGCAGGACACTGAAGCTTTCTTT.

The chain links TRBV18 to TRBJ2-1, with D uncertain. The CDR3 length is 11 residues. Trimming stripped 2 bases from V and 8 bases from J, with 4 bases between. CDR1 and CDR2 from the germline V gene are KGHSH and LQKENI. This CDR3 is CASSPKDEQFF. CDR3 DNA: TGTGCCAGCTCACCAAAGGATGAGCAGTTCTTC. Full variable domain (remainder filled in from reference TRBV18 and TRBJ2-1): NAGVMQNPRHLVRRRGQEARLRCSPMKGHSHVYWYRQLPEEGLKFMVYLQKENIIDESGMPKERFSAEFPKEGPSILRIQQVVRGDSAAYFCASSPKDEQFFGPGTRLTVL.

The J gene is TRBJ2-3, the V gene TRBV5-8, with D possibly being TRBD2 (6 bases). Trimming removed 2 bases at V and 3 bases at J, with 13 bases between. This CDR3 region has 15 residues. CDR1 is SGHTS, CDR2 YDEGEE, per germline. CDR3 amino acids: CASSFRGTPTDTQYF. The CDR3 nucleotides read TGTGCCAGCAGCTTCCGCGGGACCCCAACAGATACGCAGTATTTT.

The chain is built from TRBV5-1 and TRBJ1-2, with D tentatively TRBD1 (6 bases). Per germline, CDR1 SGHRS and CDR2 YFSETQ. V shed 5 bases and J shed 4 bases, with 24 bases lying between them. This CDR3 is built from 17 residues. The CDR3 DNA reads as TGCGCCAGCAGTCCGGCCAGGGGAGGGGTCCCTTTCTATGGCTACACCTTC. Protein sequence: CASSPARGGVPFYGYTF.

Concerning this clone itself: This CDR3 is also generated by other DNA sequences in the sample. V usage is TRBV19 and J usage is TRBJ1-5; 7 nucleotides align to TRBD1. The J segment lost 4 bases and the V segment lost 3 bases, leaving 6 bases of the junction unmatched. The CDR3 loop spans 15 amino acids. CDR1 LNHDA and CDR2 SQIVND come from the germline V gene (reference sequence). The CDR3 loop is CASSMGTASNQPQHF. Written as DNA, the CDR3 is TGTGCCAGTAGTATGGGGACAGCTTCAAATCAGCCCCAGCATTTT.

This clone was detected only once. The chain joins TRBV7-2 to TRBJ2-7; possibly TRBD2 for D (6 bases). The CDR3 runs to 16 residues. The germline V and J ends were trimmed by 2 bases and 2 bases, with 16 bases remaining between them. Per germline, CDR1 SGHTA and CDR2 FQGNSA. CDR3 in amino acids: CASSLRAGTGTYEQYF. The DNA of the CDR3 is TGTGCCAGCAGCTTAAGAGCCGGGACTGGTACCTACGAGCAGTACTTC.

The chain has TRBV7-3 and TRBJ2-3; TRBD1 agrees at 9 bases. Per germline, CDR1 SGHTA and CDR2 FQGTGA. The junction had 13 bases not matched to a gene; V was cut back by 4 bases and J by 2 bases. This CDR3 spans 18 amino acids. DNA of the CDR3: TGTGCCAGCAGCTCTGATCGGACAGGGGCGGCCCCCACAGATACGCAGTATTTT. This sequence encodes CASSSDRTGAAPTDTQYF.

The V and J genes are TRBV19 and TRBJ2-1; a possible D gene is TRBD2 (6 bases). In germline, CDR1 is LNHDA, CDR2 SQIVND (reference sequence). The germline V and J ends were trimmed by 0 bases and 3 bases, with 12 bases remaining between them. The CDR3 is 16 residues long. The CDR3 DNA sequence: TGTGCCAGTAGTATAGATCGGAGGGGTGACTACAATGAGCAGTTCTTC. Translation: CASSIDRRGDYNEQFF. The full variable domain, in which reference TRBV19 and TRBJ2-1 provide the parts outside the CDR3, is DGGITQSPKYLFRKEGQNVTLSCEQNLNHDAMYWYRQDPGQGLRLIYYSQIVNDFQKGDIAEGYSVSREKKESFPLTVTSAQKNPTAFYLCASSIDRRGDYNEQFFGPGTRLTVL.

The chain is built from TRBV12-5 and TRBJ2-3; D call uncertain. Germline V gene lookup returns CDR1 LGHNT and CDR2 FRNRAP. The CDR3 has 12 residues. In nucleotides, the CDR3 is TGTGCCAGCACCTCGGGTGCAGATACGCAGTATTTT. This codes for CASTSGADTQYF.

The chain joins TRBV3-1 (or the pseudogene TRBV3-2) to TRBJ1-1, with a weak D call TRBD1 (5 bases). V was clipped by 1 base and J by 5 bases, with 11 bases between them. CDR1 is LGHDT and CDR2 is YNNKEL in the germline V gene (reference sequence). This CDR3 contains 14 residues. CDR3 sequence: CASSQVAGTTEAFF. The CDR3 region has the DNA TGTGCCAGCAGCCAAGTTGCAGGGACGACTGAAGCTTTCTTT.

With regard to this clone: Other nucleotide sequences from this sample produce the same CDR3. This chain connects TRBV9 to TRBJ2-5; 7 positions agree with TRBD2. The CDR3 contains 14 residues. Losses at the gene ends were 0 bases for V and 5 bases for J; bases not matched to a gene: 4. Germline CDR1 is SGDLS and CDR2 is YYNGEE. For the CDR3, the DNA is TGTGCCAGCAGCGTAGGACTAGCAGGGGAGACCCAGTACTTC. Translated: CASSVGLAGETQYF.

This clone appeared a single time. The chain carries TRBV7-2 and TRBJ2-3; TRBD2 agrees at 13 bases. V shed 3 bases, J shed 4 bases, and the junction held 4 bases outside the gene matches. The length of the CDR3 is 16 residues. Looked up from germline, CDR1 is SGHTA and CDR2 is FQGNSA. The CDR3: CASSFAGLAGADTQYF. As DNA, the CDR3 is TGTGCCAGCAGCTTCGCAGGACTAGCGGGAGCAGATACGCAGTATTTT.

This clone was counted a single time. This sequence joins TRBV19 and TRBJ1-5; D not certain. This CDR3 contains 14 residues. Germline values: CDR1 LNHDA, CDR2 SQIVND (reference sequence). V was clipped by 0 bases and J by 2 bases, with 5 bases between them. The chain's CDR3 is CASSIDGGNQPQHF. DNA of the CDR3: TGTGCCAGTAGTATAGATGGGGGCAATCAGCCCCAGCATTTT.

The gene calls are TRBV5-1 and TRBJ2-7, with TRBD2 matching 10 bases. CDR1 SGHRS and CDR2 YFSETQ come from the germline V gene. The CDR3 runs 15 residues. J gave up 2 bases and V 4 bases, and 6 bases lay outside the gene matches. For the CDR3, the DNA is TGCGCCAGCAGCGGAACAACTAGCGGGGCCTACGAGCAGTACTTC. Protein product: CASSGTTSGAYEQYF.

The chain couples TRBV27 to TRBJ2-1, with 9 bases that match TRBD2. Germline values: CDR1 MNHEY, CDR2 SMNVEV (reference sequence). J lost 9 bases, V lost 2 bases, and 8 bases had no gene match. The CDR3 has 15 residues. The CDR3 spells CASSLVAGGLSEQFF. The CDR3 coding sequence is TGTGCCAGCAGTTTAGTGGCGGGGGGGCTTTCTGAGCAGTTCTTC.